This T cell receptor (beta chain) was recorded in a study of shared clonotypes between healthy human individuals. Study at large: A few men and a couple of women, aged 18 to 49, were donors. Study-wide results and limits: A small donor pool kept down the genetic and exposure-history diversity that was represented.

A remark on this clone: The target antigen is unknown.

Trimming pared 3 bases from V and 1 base from J, leaving 9 bases between. Germline CDR1 is GTSNPN and CDR2 is SVGIG (reference sequence). The CDR3 has 13 amino acids. Authors' data handling: Owing to the provision of junction-only sequences devoid of quality scores by immunoSEQ, filtering differed. The table came from immunoSEQ multiplex PCR; TCRdb's copy has only in-frame clones and leaves some out. V and J calls and clone size are copied from that table; D and trimming were computed from the DNA. Among 450,000 to 500,000 clones, 81% were seen once, and the ten largest hold roughly 12%. Sequencing used PBMCs. The clonotype was recovered from a woman aged 35 to 49 in good health. Some clones in this sample may be carry-over from other donors' samples. V gene TRBV30 combines with J gene TRBJ1-2; D is unclear. The CDR3 nucleotides read TGTGCCTGGAGCTCGGGTAGTAACTATGGCTACACCTTC. Its translation: CAWSSGSNYGYTF.